A selection of T cell receptor beta chains follows, all from one sample in a study of cytomegalovirus exposure and HLA in healthy donors. Sequencing was performed with immunoSEQ multiplex PCR; in TCRdb, only in-frame clones are kept and a portion is missing. This sample carries 100,000 or so clones, roughly 82% of them seen once, and the ten largest clones take roughly a tenth. Sample: PBMCs. The receptors derive from a man between 50 and 59 years old in good health and CMV-seronegative. The CDR3 runs from the conserved cysteine through the conserved F or W. Fields, in order: J gene, V gene, D gene, clone size, CDR3 protein, CDR3 DNA. A D gene is named only where the DNA matches it firmly. Expanded clones get a size class; other rows say once, few or many, or leave the size out.

j_gene: TRBJ2-3
v_gene: TRBV5-6
d_gene: -
abundance: -
CDR3aa: CASSSRLTAQRDTQYF
CDR3nt: TGTGCCAGCAGCTCACGACTCACGGCACAACGAGATACGCAGTATTTT

j_gene: TRBJ2-2
v_gene: TRBV5-1
d_gene: TRBD1
abundance: -
CDR3aa: CASSPDRGTGELFF
CDR3nt: TGCGCCAGCAGCCCGGACAGGGGAACCGGGGAGCTGTTTTTT

j_gene: TRBJ2-1
v_gene: TRBV7-2
d_gene: -
abundance: -
CDR3aa: CASSWAGASDEQFF
CDR3nt: TGTGCCAGCAGCTGGGCCGGGGCTAGCGATGAGCAGTTCTTC

j_gene: TRBJ2-7
v_gene: TRBV14
d_gene: -
abundance: -
CDR3aa: CASTFSDTYEQYF
CDR3nt: TGTGCCAGCACGTTCAGCGATACCTACGAGCAGTACTTC

j_gene: TRBJ1-1
v_gene: TRBV27
d_gene: -
abundance: -
CDR3aa: CASRQQPFLNTEAFF
CDR3nt: TGTGCCAGCAGACAACAACCCTTTTTAAACACTGAAGCTTTCTTT

j_gene: TRBJ1-2
v_gene: TRBV15
d_gene: TRBD1
abundance: -
CDR3aa: CATRMDRVANYGYTF
CDR3nt: TGTGCCACCAGGATGGACAGGGTAGCTAACTATGGCTACACCTTC

j_gene: TRBJ1-5
v_gene: TRBV28
d_gene: TRBD1
abundance: -
CDR3aa: CASSRGQGQPQHF
CDR3nt: TGTGCCAGCAGTCGAGGACAGGGCCAGCCCCAGCATTTT

j_gene: TRBJ2-2
v_gene: TRBV9
d_gene: TRBD1
abundance: -
CDR3aa: CASTPGQGNTGELFF
CDR3nt: TGTGCCAGCACCCCTGGACAGGGGAACACCGGGGAGCTGTTTTTT

j_gene: TRBJ2-7
v_gene: TRBV9
d_gene: -
abundance: -
CDR3aa: CASSATVPTYEQYF
CDR3nt: TGTGCCAGCAGCGCGACAGTACCCACCTACGAGCAGTACTTC

j_gene: TRBJ2-7
v_gene: TRBV7-2
d_gene: TRBD1
abundance: few
CDR3aa: CASSRRTGEAEQYF
CDR3nt: TGTGCCAGCAGCCGACGGACAGGGGAGGCCGAGCAGTACTTC

j_gene: TRBJ2-3
v_gene: TRBV5-4
d_gene: -
abundance: once
CDR3aa: CASSDGTLRRDTQYF
CDR3nt: TGTGCCAGCAGCGACGGGACACTCCGGCGTGATACGCAGTATTTT

j_gene: TRBJ2-5
v_gene: TRBV21-1
d_gene: -
abundance: -
CDR3aa: CASSFSGDRVNGWETQYF
CDR3nt: TGTGCCAGCAGCTTTTCGGGGGACAGGGTTAATGGTTGGGAGACCCAGTACTTC

j_gene: TRBJ2-2
v_gene: TRBV7-8
d_gene: -
abundance: -
CDR3aa: CASSLWGANTGELFF
CDR3nt: TGTGCCAGCAGCCTATGGGGCGCGAACACCGGGGAGCTGTTTTTT

j_gene: TRBJ1-2
v_gene: TRBV5-6
d_gene: -
abundance: few
CDR3aa: CASSNVGANYGYTF
CDR3nt: TGTGCCAGCAGCAACGTGGGCGCTAACTATGGCTACACCTTC

j_gene: TRBJ2-5
v_gene: TRBV19
d_gene: -
abundance: -
CDR3aa: CASSLGGGARQETQYF
CDR3nt: TGTGCCAGTAGCCTAGGGGGGGGCGCGAGGCAAGAGACCCAGTACTTC

j_gene: TRBJ2-7
v_gene: TRBV4-1
d_gene: TRBD1
abundance: -
CDR3aa: CASSQARTGTYEQYF
CDR3nt: TGCGCCAGCAGCCAAGCAAGGACAGGCACCTACGAGCAGTACTTC

j_gene: TRBJ1-2
v_gene: TRBV11-2
d_gene: -
abundance: -
CDR3aa: CASSLSQNYGYTF
CDR3nt: TGTGCCAGCAGCTTAAGTCAGAACTATGGCTACACCTTC